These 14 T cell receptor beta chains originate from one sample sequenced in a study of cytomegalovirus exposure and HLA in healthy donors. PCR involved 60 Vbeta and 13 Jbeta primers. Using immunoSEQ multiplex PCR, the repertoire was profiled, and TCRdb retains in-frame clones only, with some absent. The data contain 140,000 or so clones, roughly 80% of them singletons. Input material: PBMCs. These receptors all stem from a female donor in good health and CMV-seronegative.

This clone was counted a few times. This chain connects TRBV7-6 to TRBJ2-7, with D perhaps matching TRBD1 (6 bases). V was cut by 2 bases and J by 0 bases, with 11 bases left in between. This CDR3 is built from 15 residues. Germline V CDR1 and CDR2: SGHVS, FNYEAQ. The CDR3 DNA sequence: TGTGCCAGCAGCTTAAGCTGGGACAACTCCTACGAGCAGTACTTC. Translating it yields CASSLSWDNSYEQYF.

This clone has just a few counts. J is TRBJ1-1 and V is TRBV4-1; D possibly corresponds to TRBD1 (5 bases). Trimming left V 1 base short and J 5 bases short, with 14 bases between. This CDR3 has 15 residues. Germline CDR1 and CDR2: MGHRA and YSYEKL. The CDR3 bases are TGCGCCAGCAGCCAAGTAAAGGGTCGGACAACTGAAGCTTTCTTT. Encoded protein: CASSQVKGRTTEAFF.

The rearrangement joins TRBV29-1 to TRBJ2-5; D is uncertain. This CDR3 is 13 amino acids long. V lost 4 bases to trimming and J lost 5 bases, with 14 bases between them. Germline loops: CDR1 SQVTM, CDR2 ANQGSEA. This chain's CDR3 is CSVATVREETQYF. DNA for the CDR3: TGCAGCGTTGCCACGGTGCGAGAGGAGACCCAGTACTTC. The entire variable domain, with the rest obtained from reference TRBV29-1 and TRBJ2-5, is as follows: SAVISQKPSRDICQRGTSLTIQCQVDSQVTMMFWYRQQPGQSLTLIATANQGSEATYESGFVIDKFPISRPNLTFSTLTVSNMSPEDSSIYLCSVATVREETQYFGPGTRLLVL.

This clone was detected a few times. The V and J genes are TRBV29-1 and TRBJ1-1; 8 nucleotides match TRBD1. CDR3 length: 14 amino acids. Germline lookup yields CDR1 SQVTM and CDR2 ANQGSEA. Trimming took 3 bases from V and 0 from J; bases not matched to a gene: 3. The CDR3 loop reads CSVEGQVMNTEAFF. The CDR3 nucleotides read TGCAGCGTTGAGGGACAGGTTATGAACACTGAAGCTTTCTTT.

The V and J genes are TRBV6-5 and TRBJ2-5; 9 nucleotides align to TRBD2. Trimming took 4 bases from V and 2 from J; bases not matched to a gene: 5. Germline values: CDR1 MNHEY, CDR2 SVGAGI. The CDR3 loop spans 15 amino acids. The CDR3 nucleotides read TGTGCCAGCAGTTTTAGCGGGGGCCTTCAAGAGACCCAGTACTTC. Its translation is CASSFSGGLQETQYF.

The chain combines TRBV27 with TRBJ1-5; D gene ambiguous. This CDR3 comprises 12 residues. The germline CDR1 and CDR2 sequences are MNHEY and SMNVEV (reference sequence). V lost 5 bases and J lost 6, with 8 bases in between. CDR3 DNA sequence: TGTGCCAGCAGTATGAGGGTTCAGCCCCAGCATTTT. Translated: CASSMRVQPQHF.

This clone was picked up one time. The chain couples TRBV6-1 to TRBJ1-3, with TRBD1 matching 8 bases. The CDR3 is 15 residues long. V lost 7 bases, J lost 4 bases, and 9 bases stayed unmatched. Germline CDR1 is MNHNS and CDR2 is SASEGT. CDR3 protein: CASNSQGAPGNTIYF. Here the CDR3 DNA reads TGTGCCAGCAACTCCCAGGGGGCGCCAGGAAACACCATATATTTT.

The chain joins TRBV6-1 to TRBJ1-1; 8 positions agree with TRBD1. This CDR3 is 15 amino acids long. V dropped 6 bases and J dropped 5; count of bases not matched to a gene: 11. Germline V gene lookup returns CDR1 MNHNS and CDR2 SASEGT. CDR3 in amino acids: CASSPSIQGATEAFF. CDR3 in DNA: TGTGCCAGCAGCCCCTCCATTCAGGGGGCGACTGAAGCTTTCTTT.

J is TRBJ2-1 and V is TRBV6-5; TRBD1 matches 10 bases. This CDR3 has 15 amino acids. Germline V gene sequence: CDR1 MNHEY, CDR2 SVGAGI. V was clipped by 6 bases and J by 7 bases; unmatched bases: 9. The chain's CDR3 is CASSPDRGGVNEQFF. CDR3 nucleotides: TGTGCCAGCAGCCCGGACAGGGGGGGAGTAAATGAGCAGTTCTTC.

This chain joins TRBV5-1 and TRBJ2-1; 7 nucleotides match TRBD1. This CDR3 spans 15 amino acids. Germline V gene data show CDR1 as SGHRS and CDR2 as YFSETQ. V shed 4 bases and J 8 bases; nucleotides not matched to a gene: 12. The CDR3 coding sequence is TGCGCCAGCAGCCAACTCGGACAGGCGCTGGATGAGCAGTTCTTC. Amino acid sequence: CASSQLGQALDEQFF.

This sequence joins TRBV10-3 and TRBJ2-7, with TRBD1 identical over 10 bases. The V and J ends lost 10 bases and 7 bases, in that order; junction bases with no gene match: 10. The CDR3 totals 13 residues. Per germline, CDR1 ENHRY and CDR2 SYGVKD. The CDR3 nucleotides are TGTGCCACTAAGGGACAGGGGCTTTCGGAGCAGTACTTC. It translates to CATKGQGLSEQYF.

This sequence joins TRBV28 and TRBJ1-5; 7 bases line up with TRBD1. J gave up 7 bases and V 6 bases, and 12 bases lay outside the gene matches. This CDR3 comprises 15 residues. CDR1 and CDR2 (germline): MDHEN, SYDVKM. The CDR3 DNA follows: TGTGCCAGCAGGCGTGGAGGGGGCGCATACCAGCCCCAGCATTTT. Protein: CASRRGGGAYQPQHF.

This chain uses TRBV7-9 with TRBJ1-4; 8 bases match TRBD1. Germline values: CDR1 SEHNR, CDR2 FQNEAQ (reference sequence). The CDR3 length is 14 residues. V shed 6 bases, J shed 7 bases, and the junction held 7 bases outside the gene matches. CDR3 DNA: TGTGCCAGCAGTCGGACAGGGATGGGTGAAAAACTGTTTTTT. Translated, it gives CASSRTGMGEKLFF.

The CDR3 here is CAGGPNHEQYF. DNA of the CDR3: TGTGCCGGAGGCCCAAATCACGAGCAGTACTTC. The rearrangement links TRBV25-1 to TRBJ2-7; maybe TRBD2 (5 bases). The V end lost 11 bases, the J end lost 5 bases, and 13 bases lay between the germline ends. This CDR3 is built from 11 residues. The germline gives CDR1 MGHDK, CDR2 SYGVNS.